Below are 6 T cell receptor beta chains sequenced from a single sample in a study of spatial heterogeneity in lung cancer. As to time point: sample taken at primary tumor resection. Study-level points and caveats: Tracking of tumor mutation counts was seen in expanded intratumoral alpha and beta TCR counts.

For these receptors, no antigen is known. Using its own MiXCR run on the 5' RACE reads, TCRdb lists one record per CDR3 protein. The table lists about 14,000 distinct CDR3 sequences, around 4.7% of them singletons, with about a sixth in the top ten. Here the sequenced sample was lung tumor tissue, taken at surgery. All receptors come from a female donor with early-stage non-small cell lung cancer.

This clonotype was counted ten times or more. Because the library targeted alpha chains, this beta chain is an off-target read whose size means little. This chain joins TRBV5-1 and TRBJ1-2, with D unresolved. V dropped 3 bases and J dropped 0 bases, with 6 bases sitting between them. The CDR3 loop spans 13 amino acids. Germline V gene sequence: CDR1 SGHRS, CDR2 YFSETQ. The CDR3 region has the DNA TGCGCCAGCAGCTATACAACTAACTATGGCTACACCTTC. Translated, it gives CASSYTTNYGYTF.

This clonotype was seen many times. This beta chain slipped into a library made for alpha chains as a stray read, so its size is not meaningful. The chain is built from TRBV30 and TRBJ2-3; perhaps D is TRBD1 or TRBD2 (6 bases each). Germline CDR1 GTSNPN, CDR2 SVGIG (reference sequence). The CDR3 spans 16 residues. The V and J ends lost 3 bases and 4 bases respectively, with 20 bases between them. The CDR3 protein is CAWSSGVGGRADTQYF. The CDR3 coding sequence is TGTGCCTGGAGCTCGGGAGTCGGGGGCAGGGCAGATACGCAGTATTTT.

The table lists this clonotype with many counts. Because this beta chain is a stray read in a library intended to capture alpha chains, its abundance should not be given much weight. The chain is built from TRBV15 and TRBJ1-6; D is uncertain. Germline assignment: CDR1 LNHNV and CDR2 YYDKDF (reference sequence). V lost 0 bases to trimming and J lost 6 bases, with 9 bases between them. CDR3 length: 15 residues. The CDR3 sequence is CATSRENDFNSPLHF. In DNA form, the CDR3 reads TGTGCCACCAGCAGAGAGAATGATTTTAATTCACCCCTCCACTTT. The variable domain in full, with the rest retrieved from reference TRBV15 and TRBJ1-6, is DAMVIQNPRYQVTQFGKPVTLSCSQTLNHNVMYWYQQKSSQAPKLLFHYYDKDFNNEADTPDNFQSRRPNTSFCFLDIRSPGLGDTAMYLCATSRENDFNSPLHFGNGTRLTVT.

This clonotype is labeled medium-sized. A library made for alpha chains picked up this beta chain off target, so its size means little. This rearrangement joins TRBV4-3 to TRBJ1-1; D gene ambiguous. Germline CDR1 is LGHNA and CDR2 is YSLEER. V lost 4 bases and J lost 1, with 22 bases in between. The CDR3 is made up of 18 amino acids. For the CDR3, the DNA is TGCGCCAGCAGCCCCGGAGACAAGATAGGGCCAGAGAACACTGAAGCTTTCTTT. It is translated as CASSPGDKIGPENTEAFF.

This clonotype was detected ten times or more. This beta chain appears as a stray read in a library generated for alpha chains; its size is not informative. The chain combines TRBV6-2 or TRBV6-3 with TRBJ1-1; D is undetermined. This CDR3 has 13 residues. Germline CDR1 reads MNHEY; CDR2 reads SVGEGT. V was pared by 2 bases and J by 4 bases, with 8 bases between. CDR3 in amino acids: CASSYGFGTEAFF. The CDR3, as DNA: TGTGCCAGCAGTTACGGGTTTGGCACTGAAGCTTTCTTT.

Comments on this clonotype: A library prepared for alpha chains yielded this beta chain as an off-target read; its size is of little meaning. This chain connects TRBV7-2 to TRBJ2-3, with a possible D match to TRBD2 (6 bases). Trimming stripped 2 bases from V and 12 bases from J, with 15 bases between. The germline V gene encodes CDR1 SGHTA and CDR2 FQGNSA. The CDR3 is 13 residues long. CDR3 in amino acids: CASSLMGGDLQYF. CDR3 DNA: TGTGCCAGCAGCTTAATGGGCGGGGATCTCCAGTATTTT.